This T cell receptor (beta chain) was documented in a study of blood T cell repertoires in COVID-19. Whole-study context: Material from acute and convalescent COVID-19 was sourced from the United States, Italy and Spain.

Profiling relied on immunoSEQ multiplex PCR, and the TCRdb table lists in-frame clones only, not all of them. The sample has about 190,000 clones; 84% are singletons. Individuals aged about 18 to 89 years were recruited from some 26 US areas. Cohorts were based on clinical histories the participants reported. This clonotype was obtained from a woman in her twenties or thirties who had been exposed to COVID-19. Sequencing was carried out using PBMCs or T cells enriched from blood (not recorded which).

The CDR3 reads CASRFGGPLYGYTF. CDR3 nucleotides: TGTGCCAGCAGGTTTGGAGGGCCTCTATATGGCTACACCTTC. The chain recombines TRBV2 with TRBJ1-2; the D is unclear. Germline CDR1 is SNHLY and CDR2 is FYNNEI. The CDR3 spans 14 residues. Between the trimmed V and J ends, which lost 6 bases and 5 bases, there was a span of 16 bases.